This passage covers 7 T cell receptor beta chains from one sample sequenced in a study of T cells after yellow fever vaccination. TCRdb analysed the 5' RACE reads with MiXCR anew, one entry per CDR3 protein. The sample carries roughly 62,000 distinct CDR3 sequences, approximately 7% recorded once. Sequences were derived from CD8+ T cells sorted from PBMCs, sampled on the day of the first yellow fever vaccination. The receptors were gathered from a man aged 18-30 years who received the YFV17D yellow fever vaccine.

This chain joins TRBV4-3 and TRBJ2-7; no clear D gene. The CDR3 covers 13 residues. Germline lookup yields CDR1 LGHNA and CDR2 YSLEER. The ends were cut back, 0 bases at V and 6 bases at J, with 9 bases in the middle. The CDR3 is CASSQDSGSEQYV. The CDR3 DNA sequence: TGCGCCAGCAGCCAAGATAGTGGAAGCGAGCAGTACGTC.

This clonotype was recorded at least ten times. The chain employs TRBV4-3 and TRBJ2-1; TRBD1 might be the D (5 bases). Germline values: CDR1 LGHNA, CDR2 YSLEER. The CDR3 extends over 16 amino acids. The V end was cut by 3 bases, the J end by 4 bases, with 16 bases between. The CDR3 reads CASSHLGFRGYNEQFF. The CDR3 bases are TGCGCCAGCAGCCACTTAGGGTTTAGGGGTTACAATGAGCAGTTCTTC.

This clonotype has a count of ten or more. The rearrangement joins TRBV19 to TRBJ2-1; weak D call: TRBD2 (6 bases). V lost 3 bases and J 6 bases, leaving 9 bases between the germline ends. The CDR3 is 13 residues long. Germline V lookup: CDR1 LNHDA, CDR2 SQIVND (reference sequence). The DNA for the CDR3 is TGTGCCAGTAGTATCGGGACTGCCAATGAGCAGTTCTTC. This gives the protein CASSIGTANEQFF. The full variable domain, in which reference TRBV19 and TRBJ2-1 provide the parts outside the CDR3, is DGGITQSPKYLFRKEGQNVTLSCEQNLNHDAMYWYRQDPGQGLRLIYYSQIVNDFQKGDIAEGYSVSREKKESFPLTVTSAQKNPTAFYLCASSIGTANEQFFGPGTRLTVL.

This sequence joins TRBV27 and TRBJ1-2; 7 nucleotides line up with TRBD1. There are 15 residues in the CDR3. Germline values: CDR1 MNHEY, CDR2 SMNVEV (reference sequence). V lost 0 bases, J lost 3 bases, and 4 bases stayed unmatched. The CDR3 bases are TGTGCCAGCAGTTTATCGAAGGGGGCTTACTATGGCTACACCTTC. Encoded protein: CASSLSKGAYYGYTF.

This clonotype was picked up a small number of times. The chain joins TRBV4-1 to TRBJ2-1; 13 bases map to TRBD2. The trim removed 3 bases at V and 11 bases at J, leaving 4 bases unmatched. The CDR3 covers 14 residues. CDR1 MGHRA and CDR2 YSYEKL come from the germline V gene. The CDR3 bases are TGCGCCAGCAGCCAGGAGACTAGCGGGGGGCAGCAGTTCTTC. It yields the protein CASSQETSGGQQFF.

This clonotype appeared a few times. The chain joins TRBV5-1 to TRBJ2-5, with D possibly being TRBD1 (6 bases). The CDR3 extends over 13 amino acids. Trimming took off 4 bases at V and 2 bases at J, with 9 bases between the two ends. The germline gives CDR1 SGHRS, CDR2 YFSETQ. CDR3 in amino acids: CASSLQGQETQYF. The CDR3, as DNA: TGCGCCAGCAGCCTACAGGGTCAAGAGACCCAGTACTTC.

This sequence joins TRBV6-5 and TRBJ1-5; the D gene is possibly TRBD1 (5 bases). Germline V gene sequence: CDR1 MNHEY, CDR2 SVGAGI. V lost 1 base, J lost 7 bases, and 11 bases lay in between. This CDR3 contains 14 residues. CDR3 sequence (DNA): TGTGCCAGCAGTTACTGGGGCGGTGGACAGCCCCAGCATTTT. As protein: CASSYWGGGQPQHF.